Listed below are T cell receptor beta chains from one sample, sequenced in a study of cytomegalovirus exposure and HLA in healthy donors. Assay used: immunoSEQ multiplex PCR; TCRdb lists only in-frame clones, some missing. The table shows under 200,000 clones, with approximately 88% occurring only once. The sequenced sample was PBMCs. Receptors originate from a boy younger than 18 in good health and CMV-seronegative. Both conserved end residues are part of each CDR3. D genes are given only for firm matches. Not every row has a clone size; where given, it reads once, few, many or a size class.

d_call clone_size j_call v_call cdr3_nt cdr3_aa
TRBD1 - TRBJ2-7 TRBV9 TGTGCCAGCAGCTCCCGACTCCAGGGGGACGAGCAGTACTTC CASSSRLQGDEQYF
- - TRBJ1-4 TRBV5-4 TGTGCCAGCAGCCTGGAACCGGGGGAAAAACTGTTTTTT CASSLEPGEKLFF
TRBD1 - TRBJ2-2 TRBV7-7 TGTGCTACTGGGACAGGGGTCGGGGAGCTGTTTTTT CATGTGVGELFF
TRBD2 - TRBJ2-1 TRBV11-2 TGTGCCAGCAGCTTTACTAGCGGCTCCTACAATGAGCAGTTCTTC CASSFTSGSYNEQFF
TRBD2 - TRBJ2-7 TRBV27 TGTGCCAGCAGTTTACTGGCGGGAGCCTACGAGCAGTACTTC CASSLLAGAYEQYF
- - TRBJ1-4 TRBV5-1 TGCGCCAGCAGCTCCGCGGGGAAACCTAATGAAAAACTGTTTTTT CASSSAGKPNEKLFF
TRBD1 once TRBJ1-2 TRBV5-8 TGTGCCAGCAGCGCGGACAGGGGATCTGGCTACACCTTC CASSADRGSGYTF
- - TRBJ2-7 TRBV19 TGTGCCAGTAGTATAGCAATGGGCCACTCCTACGAGCAGTACTTC CASSIAMGHSYEQYF
- - TRBJ2-1 TRBV2 TGTGCCAGCAGTGAAGCGCAGGGGGGCCATCAGTTCTTC CASSEAQGGHQFF
- - TRBJ2-3 TRBV2 TGTGCCGGGGTAGGGACTTCCACTAGCACAGATACGCAGTATTTT CAGVGTSTSTDTQYF
- once TRBJ2-3 TRBV19 TGTGCTTCCGGACCCCCAGCGGCCCCCGATACGCAGTATTTT CASGPPAAPDTQYF
- - TRBJ2-1 TRBV29-1 TGCAGCGCCTCCCCCCGGAGTGGGGCAGCCGATGAGCAGTTCTTC CSASPRSGAADEQFF
- - TRBJ2-7 TRBV6-6 TGTGCCAGCACCCTCCGTCCGGAGGAGCAGTACTTC CASTLRPEEQYF
TRBD1 - TRBJ2-7 TRBV6-5 TGTGCCAGCAGTTACCAGGGGGCCTACGAGCAGTACTTC CASSYQGAYEQYF
- - TRBJ2-7 TRBV7-9 TGTGCCAGCAGCTTAAGCCAAATTAGTAACGAGCAGTACTTC CASSLSQISNEQYF
TRBD1 - TRBJ2-2 TRBV6-1 TGTGCCAGCAGAAAGACAGGGGCGAACACCGGGGAGCTGTTTTTT CASRKTGANTGELFF
- - TRBJ2-5 TRBV12-5 TGTGCTAGTGGGTCAAGGGGGTTATCGGAGACCCAGTACTTC CASGSRGLSETQYF